This is a list of T cell receptor beta chains from one sample in a study of T-cell reconstitution after alpha-beta-depleted transplantation in children. TCRdb analysed the PCR reads with MiXCR anew, one entry per CDR3 protein. The sample has around 490,000 distinct CDR3 sequences, more than 9.5% seen once; the top ten hold about 14%. This sample comprised PBMCs, mostly from graft donor cells, obtained 180 days after TCRalphabeta/CD19-depleted stem cell transplant. These receptors were obtained from a female patient aged 2 to 10 who had a stem cell transplant for aplastic anemia, so the T cells may come from the graft donor. The CDR3 runs from the conserved cysteine through the conserved F or W. Fields, in order: clone size, D gene, V gene, J gene, CDR3 DNA, CDR3 protein. The D gene is left open where the match is weak. Clone size is stated in some rows and not others, as once, few, many or a class when expanded.

NA	TRBD2	TRBV25-1	TRBJ2-2	TGTGCCAGCAGTGAACGGGGACTAGACACCGGGGAGCTGTTTTTT	CASSERGLDTGELFF
few	NA	TRBV28	TRBJ2-3	TGTGCCAGCAGTTTATCAGGACTGTATTTT	CASSLSGLYF
NA	NA	TRBV25-1	TRBJ1-5	TGTGCCAGCAGTCCCCGGGTAGGGGGTAGTCAGCCCCAGCATTTT	CASSPRVGGSQPQHF
NA	TRBD1	TRBV11-2	TRBJ1-6	TGTGCCAGCAGCTTAGGGGACAGGGATTTTTCACCCCTCCACTTT	CASSLGDRDFSPLHF
few	TRBD2	TRBV20-1	TRBJ2-2	TGCAGTGCTAGAGATCGGACTAGCGGAACTTTAAACACCGGGGAGCTGTTTTTT	CSARDRTSGTLNTGELFF
few	NA	TRBV5-5	TRBJ1-1	TGTGCCAGCAGCTCCAAGGACACGGACCCCTGGGACACTGAAGCTTTCTTT	CASSSKDTDPWDTEAFF
few	TRBD2	TRBV15	TRBJ2-1	TGTGCCACCAGCAGGTCGTCGGCGGGAGAGCGTTCGGACAATGAGCAGTTCTTC	CATSRSSAGERSDNEQFF
many	TRBD1	TRBV29-1	TRBJ1-2	TGCAGCGCAGACAGGGCGTTTAACTATGGCTACACCTTC	CSADRAFNYGYTF
NA	TRBD2	TRBV20-1	TRBJ2-1	TGCAGTGCTGGTAGCGGGAATTTCAATGAGCAGTTCTTC	CSAGSGNFNEQFF
many	NA	TRBV29-1	TRBJ2-7	TGCAGCGTCTTCCCGGACACCGGGACCAGACTACTATCACTCGAGCAGTACTTC	CSVFPDTGTRLLSLEQYF
NA	NA	TRBV7-9	TRBJ2-3	TGTGCCAGCAGCTTTAGATCCCGGACCGATACGCAGTATTTT	CASSFRSRTDTQYF
few	NA	TRBV12-3/TRBV12-4	TRBJ2-1	TGTGCCAGCAGTCCACCCGCTTTCGATGAGCAGTTCTTC	CASSPPAFDEQFF
NA	TRBD1	TRBV10-2	TRBJ2-3	TGCGCCAGCAAGGGGGCGCAGTTCTTGGATACGCAGTATTTT	CASKGAQFLDTQYF
NA	NA	TRBV20-1	TRBJ2-1	TGCAGTGCTACCCTGCGGGCGGGACCCGACAATGAGCAGTTCTTC	CSATLRAGPDNEQFF
NA	NA	TRBV12-3/TRBV12-4	TRBJ1-5	TGTGCCAGCAGTTTTGTTGGCAATCAGCCCCAGCATTTT	CASSFVGNQPQHF
NA	NA	TRBV3-1	TRBJ2-1	TGTGCCAGCAGCCAACCACTAGGTAGTGAGCAGTTCTTC	CASSQPLGSEQFF
once	NA	TRBV12-3/TRBV12-4	TRBJ2-2	TGTGCCAGCAGTTTAGCGTTTACCGGGGAGCTGTTTTTT	CASSLAFTGELFF
NA	NA	TRBV5-1	TRBJ2-3	TGCGCCAGCAGCTCACGGACACCCAACGGGCCAGATACGCAGTATTTT	CASSSRTPNGPDTQYF
few	TRBD1	TRBV29-1	TRBJ2-7	TGCAGCGTCGGACAGGTTGCCTACGAGCAGTACTTC	CSVGQVAYEQYF
NA	TRBD1	TRBV6-5	TRBJ2-5	TGTGCCAGCAGTTACAGGGGGCTGACAGGAGAGACCCAGTACTTC	CASSYRGLTGETQYF
NA	NA	TRBV29-1	TRBJ1-5	TGCAGCGCTACCCGCGGACAACCGGTTGGCAATCAGCCCCAGCATTTT	CSATRGQPVGNQPQHF
NA	NA	TRBV7-8	TRBJ1-1	TGTGCCAGCAGCGACTTCCTAGGGGGGAACACTGAAGCTTTCTTT	CASSDFLGGNTEAFF
few	TRBD2	TRBV5-6	TRBJ2-1	TGTGCCAGCAGCGGATCATATAGCGGGAGCTCCTACAATGAGCAGTTCTTC	CASSGSYSGSSYNEQFF
few	TRBD1	TRBV11-1	TRBJ2-5	TGTGCCAGCAGCCCAAGGCGGGACAGGGTCCCAGTGCGTGTGACCCAGTACTTC	CASSPRRDRVPVRVTQYF
NA	TRBD1	TRBV7-2	TRBJ2-1	TGTGCCAGCAGCTTCGCACACAGGGGCCCTTTGTACAATGAGCAGTTCTTC	CASSFAHRGPLYNEQFF
NA	NA	TRBV15	TRBJ1-2	TGTGCCACCAGCAGAGATCTGGCTGCTAACTATGGCTACACCTTC	CATSRDLAANYGYTF
NA	TRBD1	TRBV27	TRBJ1-2	TGTGCCAGCAGTTTACTACAGGGGAACTATGGCTACACCTTC	CASSLLQGNYGYTF
many	NA	TRBV28	TRBJ1-2	TGTGCCAGCAGTTACGGGCTCGATGGCTACACCTTC	CASSYGLDGYTF
few	NA	TRBV11-2	TRBJ2-3	TGTGCCAGCAGCTCAAGGTCGATTTGGCAGGATAACACAGATACGCAGTATTTT	CASSSRSIWQDNTDTQYF
few	NA	TRBV4-2	TRBJ2-1	TGTGCCAGCACCTCAGTTTCCCCGGGGGTATACAATGAGCAGTTCTTC	CASTSVSPGVYNEQFF
NA	TRBD1	TRBV5-1	TRBJ1-1	TGCGCCAGCAGCCCGACGACAGGGGCACAGAACACTGAAGCTTTCTTT	CASSPTTGAQNTEAFF
many	NA	TRBV7-2	TRBJ1-2	TGTGCCAGCACCGGGGGCTATGGCTACACCTTC	CASTGGYGYTF
NA	TRBD1	TRBV24-1	TRBJ2-1	TGTGCCACCAGTGAACGTAGGGCAGGGGGCGGTGAGCAGTTCTTC	CATSERRAGGGEQFF
many	TRBD2	TRBV20-1	TRBJ2-5	TGCAGTGCCCCTACTAGCGGGAGAGGAGAGACCCAGTACTTC	CSAPTSGRGETQYF
few	NA	TRBV5-1	TRBJ1-2	TGCGCCAGCAGCTTGGATTGGTACTATGGCTACACCTTC	CASSLDWYYGYTF
many	NA	TRBV5-5	TRBJ1-4	TGTGCCAGCAGCCTTTCGTGGCTGACGAATGAAAAACTGTTTTTT	CASSLSWLTNEKLFF
NA	NA	TRBV6-5	TRBJ2-1	TGTGCCAGCAATTCCGCTAGGCGTGAGCAGTTCTTC	CASNSARREQFF
NA	NA	TRBV9	TRBJ1-4	TGTGCCAGCAGCGTTGGACAGATAGATGAAAAACTGTTTTTT	CASSVGQIDEKLFF
NA	NA	TRBV24-1	TRBJ2-5	TGTGCCACCAGTGAGTCACCAGGACGAGAGACCCAGTACTTC	CATSESPGRETQYF
many	NA	TRBV28	TRBJ2-7	TGTGCCAGCAGTTTCGGGGGTGGCTACGAGCAGTACTTC	CASSFGGGYEQYF
few	NA	TRBV4-3	TRBJ1-1	TGCGCCAGCAGCCAAGTTTCCACTGAAGCTTTCTTT	CASSQVSTEAFF
many	TRBD1	TRBV15	TRBJ2-6	TGTGCCACCAGCAGACCGACAGGGGCGGGTTCTGGGGCCAACGTCCTGACTTTC	CATSRPTGAGSGANVLTF
few	TRBD2	TRBV7-6	TRBJ2-5	TGTGCCAGCAGCTTACCAAACCCGGGACTAGGTGGGACCCAGTACTTC	CASSLPNPGLGGTQYF
many	NA	TRBV4-2	TRBJ2-3	TGTGCCAGCAGCCAAGATACGGGCGGTGATACGCAGTATTTT	CASSQDTGGDTQYF